Shown below are 8 T cell receptor beta chains from a single sample sequenced in a study of shared clonotypes between healthy human individuals. The naive CD8 population came from CD45RO-negative cells selected for CCR7, without terminally differentiated effector memory CD45RA+ cells. Method: immunoSEQ multiplex PCR; TCRdb's copy keeps in-frame clones and lacks some. The table shows roughly 770,000 clones, with around 96% occurring only once. Sequencing was performed on naive CD8+ T cells sorted from blood. The receptors stem from a man under 40 in good health.

This chain links TRBV27 with TRBJ2-7; the match to TRBD1 covers 9 bases. Losses at the gene ends were 1 base for V and 6 bases for J; bases not matched to a gene: 4. Germline V lookup: CDR1 MNHEY, CDR2 SMNVEV (reference sequence). The CDR3 length is 14 residues. The CDR3 coding sequence is TGTGCCAGCAGTTTATACAGGGGGCGGGGCGAGCAGTACTTC. It codes for CASSLYRGRGEQYF.

V usage is TRBV6-6 and J usage is TRBJ2-5; TRBD1 matches 7 bases. Germline CDR1 and CDR2: MNHNY and SVGAGI (reference sequence). The V and J ends lost 1 base and 2 bases, in that order; junction bases with no gene match: 7. The CDR3 consists of 16 residues. CDR3 loop: CASSYWTGRLQETQYF. CDR3 sequence (DNA): TGTGCCAGCAGTTACTGGACAGGTCGCTTGCAAGAGACCCAGTACTTC.

The chain combines TRBV27 with TRBJ2-3; D gene unclear. V was trimmed by 5 bases and J by 0 bases, leaving 15 bases between them. CDR3 length: 16 residues. Germline V CDR1 and CDR2: MNHEY, SMNVEV (reference sequence). Here the CDR3 DNA reads TGTGCCAGCAGTCGACGGACCGGATCTAGCACAGATACGCAGTATTTT. This translates into CASSRRTGSSTDTQYF.

This sequence joins TRBV7-9 and TRBJ2-2; D unresolved. V was trimmed by 0 bases and J by 10 bases, leaving 3 bases between them. Germline CDR1 reads SEHNR; CDR2 reads FQNEAQ (reference sequence). This CDR3 contains 11 residues. CDR3 sequence: CASSLAQELFF. Written as DNA, the CDR3 is TGTGCCAGCAGCTTAGCGCAGGAGCTGTTTTTT.

The chain links TRBV12-2 to TRBJ2-2; the table assigns TRBD1, which was not confirmed against the DNA. TRBV12-2 is deemed a pseudogene. This CDR3 is built from 16 residues. Here the CDR3 DNA reads TGTGCAAGTCGCGCCCCGCGGACAGTGAAATTGGGGGAGCTGTTTTTT. It is translated as CASRAPRTVKLGELFF.

V and J are TRBV28 and TRBJ2-7; TRBD2 matches at 8 bases. Germline V gives CDR1 MDHEN, CDR2 SYDVKM. This CDR3 has 16 residues. V lost 6 bases to trimming and J lost 2 bases; unmatched junction nucleotides: 12. The CDR3 here is CASSRRRAGAPYEQYF. CDR3 nucleotides: TGTGCCAGCAGCCGCCGAAGAGCGGGAGCCCCCTACGAGCAGTACTTC.

The genes are TRBV5-1 and TRBJ2-7; D might be TRBD2 (6 bases). The V gene's germline CDR1 is SGHRS and CDR2 YFSETQ. This CDR3 is 17 amino acids long. The V gene lost 0 bases and the J gene lost 0 bases, with 16 bases spanning the gap. CDR3 loop: CASSLAGTGTGSYEQYF. The CDR3 coding sequence is TGCGCCAGCAGCTTGGCAGGCACCGGGACTGGCTCCTACGAGCAGTACTTC. The full variable domain, with the rest looked up from reference TRBV5-1 and TRBJ2-7, is KAGVTQTPRYLIKTRGQQVTLSCSPISGHRSVSWYQQTPGQGLQFLFEYFSETQRNKGNFPGRFSGRQFSNSRSEMNVSTLELGDSALYLCASSLAGTGTGSYEQYFGPGTRLTVT.

This chain connects TRBV6-6 to TRBJ2-1; D tentatively fits TRBD1 or TRBD2 (5 bases each). This CDR3 comprises 12 residues. Deletions cut 6 bases from V and 6 bases from J, with 9 bases between. Germline assignment: CDR1 MNHNY and CDR2 SVGAGI (reference sequence). Here the CDR3 DNA reads TGTGCCAGCAGCAGAGGGGTCAATGAGCAGTTCTTC. It is translated as CASSRGVNEQFF.